This is a list of T cell receptor beta chains from one sample in a study of blood T cell repertoires in COVID-19. Generated by immunoSEQ multiplex PCR, the TCRdb table keeps only in-frame clones and is missing some. In the table there are 200,000 to 250,000 clones, 70% to 90% of which are singletons. The sequencing input was PBMCs or T cells enriched from blood (not recorded which). These receptors all come from a man younger than 40 who had recovered from COVID-19. Each CDR3 is given with its conserved first and last residue. A D gene is named only where the DNA matches it firmly. Rows may omit the clone size; those that give it use once, few, many or a size class.

J gene | clone size | V gene | D gene | CDR3 protein | CDR3 DNA
TRBJ2-3 | . | TRBV19 | TRBD2 | CATLAGMDTDTQYF | TGTGCCACCCTAGCGGGAATGGACACAGATACGCAGTATTTT
TRBJ2-1 | . | TRBV3-1/TRBV3-2 | TRBD1 | CASSHDLLQGAMNEQFF | TGTGCCAGCAGCCACGACTTACTACAGGGGGCGATGAATGAGCAGTTCTTC
TRBJ2-7 | once | TRBV5-1 | . | CASSVRPEAVDEQYF | TGCGCCAGCAGCGTCCGTCCGGAGGCCGTCGACGAGCAGTACTTC
TRBJ1-2 | . | TRBV28 | . | CASSYSDYGYTF | TGTGCCAGCAGTTACAGTGACTATGGCTACACCTTC
TRBJ2-1 | . | TRBV28 | TRBD2 | CASSQPAGGPINEQFF | TGTGCCAGCAGCCAACCAGCGGGAGGGCCGATCAATGAGCAGTTCTTC
TRBJ2-7 | . | TRBV23-1 | TRBD2 | CASSRLAGVVRYEQYF | TGCGCCAGCAGTCGCCTAGCGGGAGTTGTTCGCTACGAGCAGTACTTC
TRBJ2-2 | . | TRBV7-2 | . | CASSLVSTLNTGELFF | TGTGCCAGCAGCTTAGTAAGCACCCTGAACACCGGGGAGCTGTTTTTT
TRBJ1-2 | . | TRBV7-8 | . | CASSYLRDLNYGYTF | TGTGCCAGCAGCTACCTCAGGGATCTCAACTATGGCTACACCTTC
TRBJ2-7 | . | TRBV6-5 | . | CASTSGDSYEQYF | TGTGCCAGCACCTCCGGGGACTCCTACGAGCAGTACTTC
TRBJ1-4 | . | TRBV27 | TRBD1 | CASSSVPAPGGDEKLFF | TGTGCCAGCAGTTCTGTTCCAGCCCCAGGGGGCGATGAAAAACTGTTTTTT
TRBJ2-2 | . | TRBV5-1 | TRBD2 | CASSPGTSRWGTGELFF | TGCGCCAGCAGCCCAGGGACTAGCCGATGGGGCACCGGGGAGCTGTTTTTT
TRBJ2-2 | once | TRBV7-9 | . | CASSSQNPNTGELFF | TGTGCCAGCAGCTCGCAGAACCCTAACACCGGGGAGCTGTTTTTT
TRBJ2-6 | . | TRBV5-4 | . | CASSLKLTGSGANVLTF | TGTGCCAGCAGCCTAAAATTAACTGGCTCTGGGGCCAACGTCCTGACTTTC
TRBJ1-2 | . | TRBV6-2/TRBV6-3 | TRBD1 | CASSINPTGGYSGYTF | TGTGCCAGCAGCATCAACCCGACAGGGGGCTACTCGGGCTACACCTTC
TRBJ1-1 | . | TRBV6-5 | . | CASRSGQLNTEAFF | TGTGCCAGCAGGTCCGGACAGCTGAACACTGAAGCTTTCTTT
TRBJ2-7 | few | TRBV6-5 | . | CASSYRGGQNFF | TGTGCCAGCAGTTACCGGGGGGGACAGAACTTCTTC
TRBJ1-5 | . | TRBV7-9 | TRBD1 | CASTHAPFKGGYSNQPQHF | TGTGCCAGCACGCACGCACCTTTCAAAGGGGGCTATAGCAATCAGCCCCAGCATTTT
TRBJ2-1 | . | TRBV7-2 | TRBD2 | CASSPSSGSYNEQFF | TGTGCCAGCAGCCCCTCTAGCGGCTCCTACAATGAGCAGTTCTTC